These 18 T cell receptor beta chains were all obtained from the same sample, sequenced in a study of shared clonotypes between healthy human individuals. TCRdb's table, derived via immunoSEQ multiplex PCR, lists solely in-frame clones and lacks some. Counted here are fewer than 1 million clones, just over 95% occurring once; the ten biggest clones make up less than 0.25%. Naivety among CD8 cells was defined by CD45RO negativity and positive CCR7 selection, thereby excluding terminally differentiated effector memory CD45RA+ cells. The material sequenced was naive CD8+ T cells sorted from blood. The receptors come from a man younger than 40 in good health.

The chain combines TRBV18 with TRBJ2-3; D uncertain. Deletions cut 5 bases from V and 2 bases from J, with 2 bases between. CDR1 KGHSH and CDR2 LQKENI come from the germline V gene. The CDR3 runs to 11 residues. The CDR3 sequence: CASSSTDTQYF. For the CDR3, the DNA is TGTGCCAGCTCATCCACAGATACGCAGTATTTT.

The chain links TRBV28 to TRBJ2-2; the D is unclear. This CDR3 is built from 15 residues. CDR1 and CDR2 from the germline V gene are MDHEN and SYDVKM. The ends were cut back, 6 bases at V and 5 bases at J, with 16 bases in the middle. Here the CDR3 DNA reads TGTGCCAGCAGCCTATCCGGGCTCCCAACCGGGGAGCTGTTTTTT. Its translation is CASSLSGLPTGELFF. The whole variable domain, remainder taken from reference TRBV28 and TRBJ2-2, is DVKVTQSSRYLVKRTGEKVFLECVQDMDHENMFWYRQDPGLGLRLIYFSYDVKMKEKGDIPEGYSVSREKKERFSLILESASTNQTSMYLCASSLSGLPTGELFFGEGSRLTVL.

V is TRBV2 and J is TRBJ1-3, with D maybe TRBD1 (5 bases). Trimming stripped 1 base from V and 0 bases from J, with 10 bases between. The CDR3 sequence is 16 residues long. Germline CDR1 SNHLY, CDR2 FYNNEI. CDR3: CASSEEGIHSGNTIYF. CDR3 nucleotides: TGTGCCAGCAGTGAAGAGGGGATACACTCTGGAAACACCATATATTTT.

The chain employs TRBV7-9 and TRBJ2-1, with 7 bases matching TRBD2. V trimming: 4 bases; J trimming: 7 bases; junction bases outside the gene matches: 13. This CDR3 contains 16 residues. Germline V gene sequence: CDR1 SEHNR, CDR2 FQNEAQ (reference sequence). CDR3 protein: CASSSLLATKGNEQFF. CDR3 DNA: TGTGCCAGCAGCTCCCTACTAGCGACAAAGGGTAATGAGCAGTTCTTC. Full variable domain (outside the CDR3, taken from reference TRBV7-9 and TRBJ2-1): DTGVSQNPRHKITKRGQNVTFRCDPISEHNRLYWYRQTLGQGPEFLTYFQNEAQLEKSRLLSDRFSAERPKGSFSTLEIQRTEQGDSAMYLCASSSLLATKGNEQFFGPGTRLTVL.

Notes on this clone: The sample holds other DNA sequences that translate to the same CDR3. This sequence joins TRBV25-1 and TRBJ2-2, with 16 bases lining up with TRBD2. From germline, CDR1 is MGHDK and CDR2 SYGVNS. There are 18 residues in the CDR3. Trimming removed 4 bases from V and 1 base from J; junction bases left unmatched: 3. This CDR3 reads CASSGGTSGGGNTGELFF. The CDR3 coding sequence is TGTGCCAGCAGTGGCGGGACTAGCGGGGGGGGGAACACCGGGGAGCTGTTTTTT.

The rearrangement joins TRBV4-2 to TRBJ1-3; no clear D. Per the germline V gene, CDR1 is LGHNA and CDR2 is YNFKEQ. The CDR3 is made up of 16 amino acids. Trimming left V 0 bases short and J 2 bases short, with 11 bases between. The CDR3 protein is CASSQDDGVPGNTIYF. CDR3 sequence (DNA): TGTGCCAGCAGCCAAGATGACGGGGTGCCTGGAAACACCATATATTTT.

The chain has TRBV9 and TRBJ2-1, with D perhaps being TRBD1 or TRBD2 (5 bases each). This CDR3 has 15 residues. Between the trimmed V and J ends, which lost 4 bases and 9 bases, there was a span of 20 bases. Germline assignment: CDR1 SGDLS and CDR2 YYNGEE. The CDR3 DNA reads as TGTGCCAGCAGCCCCGGGGCTAGCCTAGGGCGTGAGCAGTTCTTC. Translating it yields CASSPGASLGREQFF.

The chain uses TRBV29-1 and TRBJ2-1; tentative D call: TRBD1 (6 bases). V was shortened by 1 base and J by 3 bases, with 16 bases between the two germline ends. CDR3 size: 16 residues. CDR1 SQVTM and CDR2 ANQGSEA come from the germline V gene. CDR3 sequence (DNA): TGCAGCGTTGAAGGCAGGGACACTAATTACTACAATGAGCAGTTCTTC. This codes for CSVEGRDTNYYNEQFF.

The CDR3 coding sequence is TGCGCCAGCAGCTTGGTAGATACGCAGTATTTT. It translates to CASSLVDTQYF. The J gene is TRBJ2-3, the V gene TRBV5-1; the D is unclear. V dropped 0 bases and J dropped 5 bases, with 1 base sitting between them. The CDR3 sequence is 11 residues long. Per germline, CDR1 SGHRS and CDR2 YFSETQ.

This clone is a singleton in its sample. The chain carries TRBV30 and TRBJ1-2, with a tentative D call TRBD1 (5 bases). The ends were cut back, 5 bases at V and 1 base at J, with 17 bases in the middle. Germline V lookup: CDR1 GTSNPN, CDR2 SVGIG (reference sequence). The CDR3 loop spans 15 amino acids. The CDR3 nucleotides read TGTGCCTGGGGGCCCCCGGCAGGGAGTAACTATGGCTACACCTTC. Amino acid sequence: CAWGPPAGSNYGYTF.

This clone was detected once. The chain couples TRBV5-8 to TRBJ2-7; 7 bases align to TRBD1. CDR1 and CDR2 (germline): SGHTS, YDEGEE. The V and J ends lost 0 bases and 6 bases, in that order; junction bases with no gene match: 3. CDR3 length: 13 amino acids. For the CDR3, the DNA is TGTGCCAGCAGCTTGGGAGGGGGCCGCGAGCAGTACTTC. Encoded protein: CASSLGGGREQYF.

The genes are TRBV15 and TRBJ2-3, with D hard to call. Germline loops: CDR1 LNHNV, CDR2 YYDKDF (reference sequence). With 11 bases removed from V and 6 bases from J, the gap between germline ends came to 15 bases. This CDR3 spans 12 amino acids. CDR3 nucleotide sequence: TGTGCCGTAGGCGGCCCGGTCGATACGCAGTATTTT. Translated: CAVGGPVDTQYF.

The chain uses TRBV5-4 and TRBJ2-1, with D possibly TRBD2 on 5 matching bases. CDR1 SGHNT and CDR2 YYREEE come from the germline V gene (reference sequence). Trimming shortened V by 1 base and J by 14 bases, and 16 bases separated the two germline ends. The CDR3 sequence is 13 residues long. CDR3 sequence (DNA): TGTGCCAGCAGCTTGACTGGCCGGGAAAAGAAGTTCTTC. Protein: CASSLTGREKKFF. Full variable domain (outside the CDR3, taken from reference TRBV5-4 and TRBJ2-1): ETGVTQSPTHLIKTRGQQVTLRCSSQSGHNTVSWYQQALGQGPQFIFQYYREEENGRGNFPPRFSGLQFPNYSSELNVNALELDDSALYLCASSLTGREKKFFGPGTRLTVL.

The rearrangement uses TRBV25-1 and TRBJ2-2, with D possibly being TRBD1 or TRBD2 (5 bases each). V was cut by 4 bases and J by 6 bases, with 12 bases left in between. CDR3 length: 14 amino acids. Germline V gene data show CDR1 as MGHDK and CDR2 as SYGVNS. The CDR3 region is CASSVWGSSGELFF. The DNA for the CDR3 is TGTGCCAGCAGTGTTTGGGGGTCGTCCGGGGAGCTGTTTTTT. The full variable domain, its missing parts supplied by reference TRBV25-1 and TRBJ2-2, is EADIYQTPRYLVIGTGKKITLECSQTMGHDKMYWYQQDPGMELHLIHYSYGVNSTEKGDLSSESTVSRIRTEHFPLTLESARPSHTSQYLCASSVWGSSGELFFGEGSRLTVL.

Worth noting for this clone: Other DNA sequences of this sample code for an identical CDR3. V gene TRBV19 combines with J gene TRBJ2-7; 11 bases match TRBD2. V lost 1 base and J lost 4; bases outside the gene matches: 0. The CDR3 runs to 14 residues. CDR1 is LNHDA and CDR2 is SQIVND in the germline V gene (reference sequence). The CDR3 spells CASSIGLAGYEQYF. For the CDR3, the DNA is TGTGCCAGTAGTATAGGACTAGCGGGGTACGAGCAGTACTTC.

This clone was recorded once. The chain couples TRBV5-5 to TRBJ2-7; unclear D gene. Germline V gene lookup returns CDR1 SGHKS and CDR2 YYEKEE (reference sequence). The CDR3 extends over 13 amino acids. V gave up 1 base and J gave up 0 bases, with 5 bases separating them. Written as DNA, the CDR3 is TGTGCCAGCAGCTTGTCTGCCTCCTACGAGCAGTACTTC. Translating gives CASSLSASYEQYF.

V usage is TRBV19 and J usage is TRBJ2-1; possibly TRBD2 for D (5 bases). Trimming pared 3 bases from V and 3 bases from J, leaving 9 bases between. Germline V CDR1 and CDR2: LNHDA, SQIVND (reference sequence). This CDR3 has 14 residues. The DNA for the CDR3 is TGTGCCAGTAGTATCTTAGCGCTCTACAATGAGCAGTTCTTC. This sequence encodes CASSILALYNEQFF.

The CDR3 region is CASSLIGGRPSYEQYF. CDR3 nucleotide sequence: TGTGCCAGCAGTTTAATCGGTGGGAGGCCGTCCTACGAGCAGTACTTC. The chain links TRBV27 to TRBJ2-7, with D perhaps TRBD2 (6 bases). From germline, CDR1 is MNHEY and CDR2 SMNVEV (reference sequence). CDR3 size: 16 residues. Trimming stripped 2 bases from V and 1 base from J, with 15 bases between.